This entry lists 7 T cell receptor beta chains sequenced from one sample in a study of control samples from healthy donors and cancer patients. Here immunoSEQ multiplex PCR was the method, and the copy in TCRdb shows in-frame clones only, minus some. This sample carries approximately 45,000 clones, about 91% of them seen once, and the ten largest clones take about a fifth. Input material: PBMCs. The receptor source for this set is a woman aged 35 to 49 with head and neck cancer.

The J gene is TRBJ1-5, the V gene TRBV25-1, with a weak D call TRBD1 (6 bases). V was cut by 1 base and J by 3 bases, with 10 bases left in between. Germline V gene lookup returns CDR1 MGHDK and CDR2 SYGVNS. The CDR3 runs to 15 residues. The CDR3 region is CASSESDRSNQPQHF. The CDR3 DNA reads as TGTGCCAGCAGTGAATCGGACAGATCCAATCAGCCCCAGCATTTT.

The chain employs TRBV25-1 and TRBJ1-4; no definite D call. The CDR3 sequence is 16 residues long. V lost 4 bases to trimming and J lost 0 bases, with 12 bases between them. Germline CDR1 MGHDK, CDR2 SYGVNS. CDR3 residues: CASSGLVGATNEKLFF. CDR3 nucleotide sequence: TGTGCCAGCAGTGGGCTAGTGGGAGCAACTAATGAAAAACTGTTTTTT.

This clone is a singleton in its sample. The CDR3 bases are TGCGCCAGCAGCTTTGGGCCGTCGAACACTGAAGCTTTCTTT. Translation: CASSFGPSNTEAFF. The chain uses TRBV5-1 and TRBJ1-1; D unclear. The V gene lost 2 bases and the J gene lost 1 base, with 9 bases spanning the gap. CDR3 length: 14 residues. CDR1 and CDR2 from the germline V gene are SGHRS and YFSETQ.

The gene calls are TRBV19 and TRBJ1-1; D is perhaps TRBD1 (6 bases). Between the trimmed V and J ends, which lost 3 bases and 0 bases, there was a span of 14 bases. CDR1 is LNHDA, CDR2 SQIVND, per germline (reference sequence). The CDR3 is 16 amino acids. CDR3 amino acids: CASSIAGAIMNTEAFF. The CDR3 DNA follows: TGTGCCAGTAGTATTGCAGGGGCAATTATGAACACTGAAGCTTTCTTT.

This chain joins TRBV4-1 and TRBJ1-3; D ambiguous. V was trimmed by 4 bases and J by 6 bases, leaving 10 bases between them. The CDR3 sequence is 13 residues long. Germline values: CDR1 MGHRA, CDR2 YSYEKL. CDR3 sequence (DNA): TGCGCCAGCAGCCTCGGGCTCCAAAACACCATATATTTT. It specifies CASSLGLQNTIYF.

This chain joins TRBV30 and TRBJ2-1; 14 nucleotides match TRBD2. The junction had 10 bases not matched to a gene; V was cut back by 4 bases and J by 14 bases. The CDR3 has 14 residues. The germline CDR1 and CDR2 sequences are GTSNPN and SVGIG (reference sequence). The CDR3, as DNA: TGTGCCTGGACCTTGGGACTAGCGGGAGTAAGAAAGTTCTTC. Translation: CAWTLGLAGVRKFF.

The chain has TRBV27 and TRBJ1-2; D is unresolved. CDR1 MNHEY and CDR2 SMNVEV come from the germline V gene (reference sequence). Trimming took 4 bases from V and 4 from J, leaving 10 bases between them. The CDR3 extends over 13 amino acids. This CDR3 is CASSSRELYGYTF. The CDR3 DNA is TGTGCCAGCAGTTCCCGGGAGCTCTATGGCTACACCTTC.